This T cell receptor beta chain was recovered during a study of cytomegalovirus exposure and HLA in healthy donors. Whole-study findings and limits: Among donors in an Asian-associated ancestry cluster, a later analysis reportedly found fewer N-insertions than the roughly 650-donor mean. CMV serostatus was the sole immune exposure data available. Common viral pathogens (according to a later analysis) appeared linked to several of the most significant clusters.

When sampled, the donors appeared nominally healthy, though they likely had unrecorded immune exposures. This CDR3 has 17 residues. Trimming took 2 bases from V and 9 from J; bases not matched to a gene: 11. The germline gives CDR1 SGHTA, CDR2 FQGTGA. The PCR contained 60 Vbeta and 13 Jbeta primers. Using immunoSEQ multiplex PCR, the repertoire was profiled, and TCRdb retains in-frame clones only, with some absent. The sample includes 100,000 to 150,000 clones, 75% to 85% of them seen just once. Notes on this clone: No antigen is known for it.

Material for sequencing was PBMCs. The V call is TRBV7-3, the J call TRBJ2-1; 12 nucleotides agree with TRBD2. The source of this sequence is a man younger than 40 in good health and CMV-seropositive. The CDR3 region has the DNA TGTGCCAGCAGCTTATCTTGGTCTAGCGGGGGGGCCGTTGAGCAGTTCTTC. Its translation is CASSLSWSSGGAVEQFF. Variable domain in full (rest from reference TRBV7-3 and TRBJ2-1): GAGVSQTPSNKVTEKGKYVELRCDPISGHTALYWYRQSLGQGPEFLIYFQGTGAADDSGLPNDRFFAVRPEGSVSTLKIQRTERGDSAVYLCASSLSWSSGGAVEQFFGPGTRLTVL.